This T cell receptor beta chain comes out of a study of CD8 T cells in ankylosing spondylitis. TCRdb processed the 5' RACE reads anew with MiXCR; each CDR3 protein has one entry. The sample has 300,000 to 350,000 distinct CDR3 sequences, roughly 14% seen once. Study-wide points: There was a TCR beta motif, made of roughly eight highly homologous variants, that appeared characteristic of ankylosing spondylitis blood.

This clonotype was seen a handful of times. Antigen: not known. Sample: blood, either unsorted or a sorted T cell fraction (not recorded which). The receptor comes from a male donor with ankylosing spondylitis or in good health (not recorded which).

CDR3 nucleotides: TGTGCCAGCAGTTTTGGGGACAGAATAGACTATGGCTACACCTTC. Translated, it gives CASSFGDRIDYGYTF. The chain couples TRBV12-3 or TRBV12-4 to TRBJ1-2; 7 bases line up with TRBD1. V lost 3 bases, J lost 3 bases, and 7 bases stayed unmatched. The CDR3 is 15 residues long.